This is a list of T cell receptor beta chains from one sample in a study of T cell repertoires in cytomegalovirus infection. TCRdb processed the reads anew with MiXCR; each CDR3 protein has one entry. The sample shows a few hundred thousand distinct CDR3 sequences, roughly an eighth of them seen only once. The sample taken for sequencing was PBMCs. The receptor source for this set is a human donor in good health (CMV status not recorded). Some clones in this sample may be carry-over from other donors' samples. The CDR3 runs from the conserved cysteine through the conserved F or W. D genes are given only for firm matches. A row's size may be missing; if present it is once, few, many or a size class.

d_gene	abundance	v_gene	j_gene	CDR3nt	CDR3aa
TRBD1	many	TRBV6-5	TRBJ2-7	TGTGCCAGCAGTTACGAGCAGGGGGCCACCTACGAGCAGTACTTC	CASSYEQGATYEQYF
NA	many	TRBV5-1	TRBJ2-3	TGCGCCAGCAGCCTAACTAAGATCGCTCACTCAACTAGCACAGATACGCAGTATTTT	CASSLTKIAHSTSTDTQYF
NA	many	TRBV28	TRBJ2-4	TGTGCCAGCAGTTTACCCGGGACCGTGAACATTCAGTACTTC	CASSLPGTVNIQYF
TRBD2	few	TRBV20-1	TRBJ2-1	TGCAGTGCGGGACTAGCGGGAGGTGAGCAGTTCTTC	CSAGLAGGEQFF
NA	NA	TRBV6-6	TRBJ2-3	TGTGCCAGCCAGGGGACAGATACGCAGTATTTT	CASQGTDTQYF
TRBD1	many	TRBV7-9	TRBJ1-5	TGTGCCAGCAGCTTAGGGGAGGACAGGGCCAGTCAGCCCCAGCATTTT	CASSLGEDRASQPQHF
NA	few	TRBV7-2	TRBJ2-2	TGTGCCAGCAGCCTGGGACTCCTGGACGGGGAGCTGTTTTTT	CASSLGLLDGELFF
TRBD2	NA	TRBV20-1	TRBJ2-1	TGCAGCGCCGCGCGGGGGTCCTACAATGAGCAGTTCTTC	CSAARGSYNEQFF
TRBD1	many	TRBV6-2/TRBV6-3	TRBJ2-7	TGTGCCAGCAGACGAAGACAGGGGACCTACGAGCAGTACTTC	CASRRRQGTYEQYF
NA	NA	TRBV28	TRBJ1-2	TGTGCCAGCAGTACAGAAAACTATGGCTACACCTTC	CASSTENYGYTF
TRBD1	NA	TRBV6-1	TRBJ1-2	TGTGCCAGCAGCCGTCCCGGGACAGGGGTGGACTACACCTTC	CASSRPGTGVDYTF
NA	few	TRBV5-5	TRBJ2-2	TGTGCCAGCAGCTTGGTTCAGATTTTACCCGTGAACACCGGGGAGCTGTTTTTT	CASSLVQILPVNTGELFF
TRBD2	NA	TRBV7-2	TRBJ2-2	TGTGCCAGCAGCTTAAGCGGGGGGGTGACCGGGGAGCTGTTTTTT	CASSLSGGVTGELFF
NA	many	TRBV7-2	TRBJ2-5	TGTGCCAGCAGCCCCGGGACAGCGGGAGAGACCCAGTACTTC	CASSPGTAGETQYF
TRBD1	many	TRBV20-1	TRBJ1-1	TGCAGTGCCAAGAGAAGGACAGGGGAGATGAACACTGAAGCTTTCTTT	CSAKRRTGEMNTEAFF
TRBD2	many	TRBV6-1	TRBJ2-3	TGTGCCAGCAGTGAACCCATACTAGCGGGGGCAATCTCCACCACAGATACGCAGTATTTT	CASSEPILAGAISTTDTQYF
TRBD1	few	TRBV6-2/TRBV6-3	TRBJ1-1	TGTGCCAGCAGAAGGGGGCCATTGGACACTGAAGCTTTCTTT	CASRRGPLDTEAFF
TRBD2	many	TRBV28	TRBJ2-3	TGTGCCAGCAGTTCCTGGACTAGCGGGAGGGCAGATACGCAGTATTTT	CASSSWTSGRADTQYF
TRBD2	few	TRBV20-1	TRBJ2-5	TGCAGTTTCGGGACTAGCGGGGGGATGGCGGAGACCCAGTACTTC	CSFGTSGGMAETQYF
TRBD2	few	TRBV10-3	TRBJ2-2	TGTGCCATCTCCTCTAGCGGGGAGAACACCGGGGAGCTGTTTTTT	CAISSSGENTGELFF
TRBD1	many	TRBV7-2	TRBJ1-1	TGTGCCAGCAGCCAGGGGACAGGGGGCCACCGAGCGGCAGAAGCTTTCTTT	CASSQGTGGHRAAEAFF
NA	few	TRBV7-6	TRBJ2-1	TGTGCCAGCAGCTTAGAAGACTATCCCAATGAGCAGTTCTTC	CASSLEDYPNEQFF
TRBD1	few	TRBV29-1	TRBJ1-2	TGCAGCGCTCGGACAGGGGGCGACTATGGCTACACCTTC	CSARTGGDYGYTF
TRBD2	NA	TRBV20-1	TRBJ2-7	TGCAGTGCTAGACCTGTGGGAGGGCCCTACGAGCAGTACTTC	CSARPVGGPYEQYF
NA	many	TRBV20-1	TRBJ1-1	TGCAGTGCTAGCCCCCCACAGGGTTTTTGGAGTGAAGCTTTCTTT	CSASPPQGFWSEAFF
NA	NA	TRBV19	TRBJ2-7	TGTGCCAGTAGTACTGCAGGTGATATCCACGAGCAGTACTTC	CASSTAGDIHEQYF
NA	many	TRBV7-8	TRBJ2-3	TGTGCCAGCAGCTTAGGGGGGGATGTAGATACGCAGTATTTT	CASSLGGDVDTQYF
NA	NA	TRBV20-1	TRBJ1-2	TGCAGTGCGCTTGGGACAACTAACTATGGCTACACCTTC	CSALGTTNYGYTF
NA	many	TRBV11-2	TRBJ2-1	TGTGCCAGCAGCCCCAAGGGGAATGAGCAGTTCTTC	CASSPKGNEQFF
NA	NA	TRBV29-1	TRBJ2-1	TGCAGCACCGGGCCCCAGTACAATGAGCAGTTATTC	CSTGPQYNEQLF
NA	few	TRBV5-1	TRBJ1-1	TGCGCCAGCAGCCCGGTGGGGACATTAAACACTGAAGCTTTCTTT	CASSPVGTLNTEAFF
TRBD1	many	TRBV12-3/TRBV12-4	TRBJ1-6	TGTGCCAGCAGTTTACGGGGACAGGGTAATTCACCCCTCCACTTT	CASSLRGQGNSPLHF
NA	many	TRBV7-2	TRBJ1-3	TGTGCCAGCAGCTTATCGCCATACTCTGGAAACACCATATATTTT	CASSLSPYSGNTIYF
NA	many	TRBV7-2	TRBJ2-5	TGTGCCAGCAGCCCTAGGGGACACGAGACCCAGTACTTC	CASSPRGHETQYF
NA	NA	TRBV20-1	TRBJ1-1	TGCAGTGCTATAGTGAACACTGAAGCTTTCTTT	CSAIVNTEAFF
NA	few	TRBV20-1	TRBJ2-1	TGCAGTGCTAGGAAACCCGGGACCCCCAAATCCTACAATGAGCAGTTCTTC	CSARKPGTPKSYNEQFF
NA	many	TRBV10-3	TRBJ2-5	TGTGCCATCGGGCAGGGGAAAGAGACCCAGTACTTC	CAIGQGKETQYF
NA	NA	TRBV29-1	TRBJ1-2	TGCAGCGTTGAAGATAGAGGTGGGGGAAGGGTCTATGGCTACACCTTC	CSVEDRGGGRVYGYTF
TRBD2	many	TRBV7-2	TRBJ2-1	TGTGCCAGCAGCTTAGGGGCGGGAGGGTACAATGAGCAGTTCTTC	CASSLGAGGYNEQFF
NA	once	TRBV20-1	TRBJ1-2	TGCAGTGCTAGATGGCCGGGGAACTATGGCTACACCTTC	CSARWPGNYGYTF
TRBD1	many	TRBV7-8	TRBJ1-1	TGTGCCAGCAGCTTGGGACAGGGGAGGGGGCGCACTGAAGCTTTCTTT	CASSLGQGRGRTEAFF
NA	few	TRBV12-3/TRBV12-4	TRBJ1-5	TGTGCCAGCAGTGCCAGGATCTACAACCAGCCCCAGCATTTT	CASSARIYNQPQHF
TRBD1	many	TRBV19	TRBJ2-2	TGTGCCAGTAGTCCCCGGGACAGGGGCAACACCGGGGAGCTGTTTTTT	CASSPRDRGNTGELFF
NA	NA	TRBV25-1	TRBJ1-2	TGTGCCAGCAGTGAATCGGGGGGATCCCCTTTCTATGGCTACAACTTC	CASSESGGSPFYGYNF
TRBD2	many	TRBV10-3	TRBJ2-1	TGTGCCACCGTAGCGGGAAGGGATGGCGATGAGCAGTTCTTC	CATVAGRDGDEQFF
NA	many	TRBV7-9	TRBJ2-1	TGTGCCAGCAGCCTGGGGGTAGGTGAGCAGTTCTTC	CASSLGVGEQFF
NA	many	TRBV7-2	TRBJ1-4	TGTGCCAGCAGCTTATCGGGGGGATCGTATGAAAAACTGTTTTTT	CASSLSGGSYEKLFF
TRBD1	many	TRBV28	TRBJ2-1	TGTGCCAGCAGGACAGGGTTCAATGAGCAGTTCTTC	CASRTGFNEQFF
TRBD1	NA	TRBV5-4	TRBJ2-7	TGTGCCAGCAGTTTCGCCGACAGGGCTAACGAGCAGTACTTC	CASSFADRANEQYF
NA	few	TRBV13	TRBJ1-6	TGTGCCAGCAGCTTGCAGGGGAATTCCCTCCACTTT	CASSLQGNSLHF
TRBD1	many	TRBV27	TRBJ2-3	TGTGCCAGCAGCCCCAAGATAGGGGGCCTCGGAGTAGATACGCAGTATTTT	CASSPKIGGLGVDTQYF
NA	many	TRBV7-2	TRBJ2-2	TGTGCCAGCAGCGTTGGACCGGGGGAGCTGTTTTTT	CASSVGPGELFF
TRBD1	many	TRBV7-2	TRBJ1-1	TGTGCCAGCAGCTTAGAGACAGGGGCTTTGAACACTGAAGCTTTCTTT	CASSLETGALNTEAFF
NA	many	TRBV5-1	TRBJ2-2	TGCGCCAGCAGCTTGGTCGGGGGAGAGAACACCGGGGAGCTGTTTTTT	CASSLVGGENTGELFF
TRBD2	many	TRBV28	TRBJ2-3	TGTGCCAGCAGTGAACTAGCGGGAGCTCACCCTGGGAATACGCAGTATTTT	CASSELAGAHPGNTQYF
NA	few	TRBV25-1	TRBJ1-2	TGTGCCAGCAGTGAATATGACGGGCGGGGTAGCTACACCTTC	CASSEYDGRGSYTF
TRBD2	few	TRBV29-1	TRBJ2-1	TGCAGCGTTGAGAGGATTAGCGGGAGGGCCTCCAATGAGCAGTTCTTC	CSVERISGRASNEQFF
NA	NA	TRBV20-1	TRBJ1-1	TGCAGTGCTAGATCCGGGGTGTACACTGAAGCTTTCTTT	CSARSGVYTEAFF
NA	NA	TRBV29-1	TRBJ2-4	TGCAGCTTCCTATTGAGGACCAAAAACATTCAGTACTTC	CSFLLRTKNIQYF
TRBD2	many	TRBV28	TRBJ2-2	TGTGCCAGCAGACGTAGCGGGGCGAACACCGGGGAGCTGTTTTTT	CASRRSGANTGELFF